This T cell receptor beta chain was documented in a study of cytomegalovirus exposure and HLA in healthy donors. Germline-derived CDR1 and CDR2 are SGHAT and FQNNGV. The V gene end was trimmed by 0 bases and the J gene end by 8 bases; junction bases not matched to a gene: 8. The CDR3 spans 16 residues. The study ran its PCR with 60 Vbeta and 13 Jbeta primers. Produced via immunoSEQ multiplex PCR; TCRdb's table is partial and in-frame only. The sample records about 90,000 clones, roughly 63% being singletons. The sample comprised PBMCs. The sequence derives from a woman aged 45-60 years in good health and CMV-seropositive. The J gene is TRBJ1-4, the V gene TRBV11-2; TRBD1 matches 8 bases. In DNA form, the CDR3 reads TGTGCCAGCAGCTTAGACCCCCAGGGGGCGCACGAAAAACTGTTTTTT. Translation gives CASSLDPQGAHEKLFF.